This T cell receptor beta chain derives from a study of a mutant IDH1 vaccine in newly diagnosed glioma (dated by TCRdb to about 2021). Background on the whole study: In the chemotherapy-containing groups, vaccination started alongside temozolomide cycles, whereas in patients who had radiotherapy alone it started 4-6 weeks after radiotherapy. The approximately 29 treated patients were approximately 60% male and roughly 40% female, with a mean age of roughly 42 years. Before enrollment, patients had received standard therapy of radiotherapy alone, temozolomide alone, or radiochemotherapy with temozolomide; most received the combination. The week-35 safety follow-up took place at visit V12, and the week-47 end of study took place at visit V13. Peripheral blood samples were drawn at six visits, namely V03 (baseline), V05, V07, V10, V12 and V13. For exploratory analyses, longitudinal TCRB deep sequencing was carried out in approximately 25 treated patients wherever samples were available. The paper's findings and limits, for the study overall: The authors noted that analyses of patient blood samples could not be reproduced because of sample limitations. Selection of PBMC samples for TCRB deep sequencing was based on availability. Immune responses induced by the vaccine were seen in roughly 95% of patients across multiple MHC alleles. Changes in the top peripheral T cell clonotypes picked up by TCRB sequencing did not appear to be linked to pseudoprogression.

Notes on this clone: Its antigen is still unknown. Base qualities are not recorded, but no much larger clone differs from it by a single base.

Libraries came from the immunoSEQ multiplex PCR assay. Following the manufacturer's protocol, the hsTCRB Kit was used to amplify rearranged TCR beta chain sequences. Sequencing of TCRB libraries was carried out on an Illumina MiSeq. Regarding the original processing steps: The proprietary platform of the kit vendor was used for demultiplexing, trimming and gene mapping. The table was pulled from immuneACCESS by TCRdb, which kept in-frame rearrangements only. Such tables lose some clones; where checked, under half of the loss comes from unresolved V genes, and the rest has no known cause. For V, J and clone size, that table is used; D and trimming come from the DNA. Here the sample has 50,000 to 65,000 clones; less than 65% occur a single time. The ten largest account for about 5% of the sample. The sample's time point, from its label and the paper: week 47, end of study. A 20-mer mutant IDH1 peptide at 300 micrograms in Montanide made up each vaccine dose, which was injected subcutaneously together with topical imiquimod. Patients received eight vaccinations in weeks 1, 3, 5, 7, 11, 15, 19 and 23, corresponding to visits V03 through V10. Newly diagnosed WHO grade 3 or 4 IDH1-mutant astrocytomas showing loss of nuclear ATRX were present in the donors. The samples were drawn from NOA16, a multicentre, single-arm, open-label phase I trial in Germany that tested a mutant IDH1 peptide vaccine in humans for the first time. Genomic DNA for TCRB sequencing was extracted from EDTA blood using the DNeasy Blood and Tissue Kit.

CDR1 and CDR2 (ENHRY, SYGVKD) derive from the germline V gene. The CDR3 runs 12 residues from the cysteine to the phenylalanine. Only the CDR3 portion is preserved as DNA: 36 bases, with reading frame beginning at the first base. V loses 4 bases, J loses 6 bases, and the germline ends lie 8 bases apart. This sequence originates from a man between 40 and 49 years old with glioma. Some clones in this sample may be carry-over from other donors' samples. The rearranged segments are TRBV10-3 and TRBJ2-3, and the D gene may be TRBD2, 5 bases matching. This specimen was peripheral blood mononuclear cells (PBMCs), taken from a glioma patient whose treatment included an IDH1 peptide vaccine. CDR3 region: CAISGGEDTQYF. The base sequence is TGTGCCATCAGTGGGGGAGAGGATACGCAGTATTTT.